The rows below give T cell receptor beta chains drawn from one sample of a study of blood T cell repertoires in COVID-19. The protocol was immunoSEQ multiplex PCR, while the TCRdb copy is restricted to in-frame clones and leaves out a portion. The sample has 250,000 to 350,000 clones, around 83% seen once. Sequencing was carried out using peripheral blood. The receptor source for this set is a woman between 50 and 59 years old with acute or convalescent COVID-19. The CDR3 runs from the conserved cysteine through the conserved F or W. Each record gives: V gene, J gene, clone size, D gene, CDR3 protein, CDR3 DNA. D genes are given only for firm matches. Some rows mark clone size as missing; the rest say once, few, many or name a class of expanded clone.

v_gene: TRBV14
j_gene: TRBJ2-4
abundance: few
d_gene: -
CDR3aa: CASSRRGTGDIQYF
CDR3nt: TGTGCCAGCAGCCGACGGGGCACGGGGGACATTCAGTACTTC

v_gene: TRBV2
j_gene: TRBJ2-2
abundance: once
d_gene: TRBD2
CDR3aa: CASNPTSGENTGELFF
CDR3nt: TGTGCCAGCAACCCAACTAGCGGAGAAAACACCGGGGAGCTGTTTTTT

v_gene: TRBV19
j_gene: TRBJ2-1
abundance: many
d_gene: -
CDR3aa: CASSIGLAGKRNEQFF
CDR3nt: TGTGCCAGTAGTATAGGCTTGGCAGGGAAGAGGAATGAGCAGTTCTTC

v_gene: TRBV28
j_gene: TRBJ1-4
abundance: once
d_gene: TRBD1
CDR3aa: CASSFLRTGGNEKLFF
CDR3nt: TGTGCCAGCAGTTTTCTCCGGACAGGGGGCAATGAAAAACTGTTTTTT

v_gene: TRBV6-1
j_gene: TRBJ1-2
abundance: -
d_gene: -
CDR3aa: CASSDDSAYGYTF
CDR3nt: TGTGCCAGCAGTGACGACAGTGCCTATGGCTACACCTTC

v_gene: TRBV4-1
j_gene: TRBJ2-1
abundance: -
d_gene: -
CDR3aa: CASSQTFPGYNEQFF
CDR3nt: TGCGCCAGCAGCCAAACCTTCCCAGGCTACAATGAGCAGTTCTTC

v_gene: TRBV7-3
j_gene: TRBJ2-2
abundance: -
d_gene: TRBD2
CDR3aa: CASSSSGNTGELFF
CDR3nt: TGTGCCAGCAGCTCTAGCGGGAACACCGGGGAGCTGTTTTTT

v_gene: TRBV18
j_gene: TRBJ1-2
abundance: -
d_gene: -
CDR3aa: CASSPEAGQGGYTF
CDR3nt: TGTGCCAGCTCACCAGAGGCCGGGCAGGGTGGCTACACCTTC

v_gene: TRBV27
j_gene: TRBJ2-3
abundance: -
d_gene: TRBD2
CDR3aa: CASTSSSGTSPGSSTDTQYF
CDR3nt: TGTGCCAGCACTTCGAGTTCCGGGACTAGCCCGGGCTCTAGCACAGATACGCAGTATTTT

v_gene: TRBV11-1
j_gene: TRBJ2-7
abundance: -
d_gene: TRBD1
CDR3aa: CASSLVRTGMYEQYF
CDR3nt: TGTGCCAGCAGCTTAGTACGGACAGGAATGTACGAGCAGTACTTC

v_gene: TRBV27
j_gene: TRBJ1-1
abundance: -
d_gene: -
CDR3aa: CASHDTYTEAFF
CDR3nt: TGTGCCAGCCACGACACTTACACTGAAGCTTTCTTT

v_gene: TRBV2
j_gene: TRBJ1-1
abundance: many
d_gene: -
CDR3aa: CAGGTANTEAFF
CDR3nt: TGTGCCGGAGGAACAGCGAACACTGAAGCTTTCTTT

v_gene: TRBV2
j_gene: TRBJ1-1
abundance: once
d_gene: -
CDR3aa: CASTKMEGLNTEAFF
CDR3nt: TGTGCCAGCACTAAGATGGAGGGGCTGAACACTGAAGCTTTCTTT

v_gene: TRBV19
j_gene: TRBJ2-2
abundance: -
d_gene: TRBD1
CDR3aa: CASSPPQGAGTGELFF
CDR3nt: TGTGCCAGTAGCCCTCCCCAGGGGGCGGGCACCGGGGAGCTGTTTTTT

v_gene: TRBV5-1
j_gene: TRBJ1-1
abundance: -
d_gene: TRBD1
CDR3aa: CASSTGQGRMNTEAFF
CDR3nt: TGCGCCAGCAGCACCGGACAGGGCCGTATGAACACTGAAGCTTTCTTT

v_gene: TRBV4-1
j_gene: TRBJ2-5
abundance: once
d_gene: -
CDR3aa: CASSQSGLGQTQYF
CDR3nt: TGCGCCAGCAGCCAATCGGGGTTGGGCCAGACCCAGTACTTC

v_gene: TRBV12-2
j_gene: TRBJ1-4
abundance: -
d_gene: -
CDR3aa: CASRLAIQGIRGEKLFF
CDR3nt: TGTGCAAGTCGCTTAGCGATCCAGGGGATACGGGGTGAAAAACTGTTTTTT

v_gene: TRBV6-6
j_gene: TRBJ1-1
abundance: -
d_gene: -
CDR3aa: CASSPGLRAEAFF
CDR3nt: TGTGCCAGCAGTCCGGGCCTGAGGGCTGAAGCTTTCTTT

v_gene: TRBV9
j_gene: TRBJ2-1
abundance: few
d_gene: -
CDR3aa: CASSVAGSHNEQFF
CDR3nt: TGTGCCAGCAGCGTAGCCGGGAGCCACAATGAGCAGTTCTTC

v_gene: TRBV7-3
j_gene: TRBJ1-1
abundance: -
d_gene: TRBD1
CDR3aa: CASSLDRDAEAFF
CDR3nt: TGTGCCAGCAGCTTAGACAGGGACGCTGAAGCTTTCTTT

v_gene: TRBV24-1
j_gene: TRBJ1-2
abundance: -
d_gene: -
CDR3aa: CATSDPRGNYGYTF
CDR3nt: TGTGCCACCAGTGATCCACGGGGGAACTATGGCTACACCTTC

v_gene: TRBV7-2
j_gene: TRBJ2-2
abundance: once
d_gene: -
CDR3aa: CASSLTGLHTGELFF
CDR3nt: TGTGCCAGCAGCTTAACGGGACTCCACACCGGGGAGCTGTTTTTT